This T cell receptor (beta chain) derives from a study of neurological immune-mediated disorders. Study-wide results and caveats: The greatest degree of TCR clonal expansion was observed in HTLV-1-associated myelopathy, with the lowest in multiple sclerosis, below that of healthy controls. Phylogenetic grouping assigned the repertoires of 18 of 34 multiple sclerosis patients to a single cluster of related CDR3 sequences. This cluster may be a repertoire-level signature.

The germline V and J ends were trimmed by 4 bases and 7 bases, with 11 bases remaining between them. CDR1 LGHNA and CDR2 YSLEER come from the germline V gene. This CDR3 spans 13 amino acids. This clonotype was found many times. The target antigen is unknown. The cDNA was generated by 5'RACE with 10-nucleotide random UMIs. TCRdb re-analysed the 5' RACE reads in MiXCR, keeping a single row per CDR3 protein. The profile covers under 75,000 distinct CDR3 sequences, with 3% to 4% appearing a single time and about 5.5% taken by the ten largest. This clonotype was sampled from a woman in her fifties or sixties with multiple sclerosis. The specimen sequenced was PBMCs. The genes are TRBV4-3 and TRBJ1-3; D remains ambiguous. The CDR3 loop reads CASSPSPANTIYF. DNA for the CDR3: TGCGCCAGCAGCCCCTCCCCGGCCAACACCATATATTTT.